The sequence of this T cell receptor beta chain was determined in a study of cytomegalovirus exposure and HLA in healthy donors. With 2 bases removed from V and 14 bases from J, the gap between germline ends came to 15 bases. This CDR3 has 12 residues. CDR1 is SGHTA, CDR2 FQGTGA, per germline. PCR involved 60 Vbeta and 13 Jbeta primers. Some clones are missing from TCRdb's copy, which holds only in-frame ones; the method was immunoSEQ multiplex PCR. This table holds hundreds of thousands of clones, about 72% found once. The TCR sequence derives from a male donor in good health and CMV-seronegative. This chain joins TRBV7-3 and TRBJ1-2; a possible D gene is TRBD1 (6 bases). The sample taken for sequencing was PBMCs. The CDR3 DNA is TGTGCCAGCAGCTTACTCGGACAGACAAAGACCTTC. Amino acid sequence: CASSLLGQTKTF. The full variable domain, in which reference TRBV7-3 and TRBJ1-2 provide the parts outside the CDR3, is GAGVSQTPSNKVTEKGKYVELRCDPISGHTALYWYRQSLGQGPEFLIYFQGTGAADDSGLPNDRFFAVRPEGSVSTLKIQRTERGDSAVYLCASSLLGQTKTFGSGTRLTVV.